Listed below are T cell receptor beta chains from one sample, sequenced in a study of T cell clonotyping in hematopoietic cell transplantation. Assay: immunoSEQ multiplex PCR; the TCRdb copy retains only in-frame clones and omits some. In the table there are about 76,000 clones, 90% to 96% of which are singletons. The sample was peripheral blood mononuclear cells, taken before stem cell transplant. Receptors were obtained from a woman in her forties or fifties with acute myeloid leukemia. Some clones in this sample may be carry-over from other donors' samples. Both conserved end residues are part of each CDR3. The order of the fields is J gene, CDR3 length, clone size, D gene, V gene, CDR3 DNA, CDR3 protein. D genes are given only for firm matches. Clone size, where shown, is once, few, many, or a class for clones that have expanded.

TRBJ1-1	13	.	TRBD1	TRBV5-7	TGTGCCAGCAGCCGACAGGGTGATACTGAAGCTTTCTTT	CASSRQGDTEAFF
TRBJ1-1	14	.	.	TRBV27	TGTGCCAGCACCTTGGGGCAGGGAGGAACTGAAGCTTTCTTT	CASTLGQGGTEAFF
TRBJ2-7	16	.	TRBD1	TRBV5-6	TGTGCCAGCAGCTTGGTTGTGGACAGGGGAAACTACGAGCAGTACTTC	CASSLVVDRGNYEQYF
TRBJ2-7	14	.	.	TRBV9	TGTGCCAGCAGCGTCGGCCATAGCTCCTACGAGCAGTACTTC	CASSVGHSSYEQYF
TRBJ1-2	12	.	.	TRBV25-1	TGTGCCAGCAGTGGGGGCGATTATGGCTACACCTTC	CASSGGDYGYTF
TRBJ1-1	15	.	.	TRBV7-8	TGTGCCAGCAGCTTCCAAACCCGACGTTACACTGAAGCTTTCTTT	CASSFQTRRYTEAFF
TRBJ2-2	14	.	.	TRBV5-1	TGCGCCAGCAGCTTGGATGCGAGCACCGGGGAGCTGTTTTTT	CASSLDASTGELFF
TRBJ1-2	12	.	.	TRBV5-8	TGTGCCAGCAGCTTCGGACTAGAGGGCTACACCTTC	CASSFGLEGYTF
TRBJ1-2	14	.	TRBD1	TRBV7-2	TGTGCCAGCAGCTTAGGACAGGGGCACTATGGCTACACCTTC	CASSLGQGHYGYTF
TRBJ1-5	13	.	.	TRBV6-5	TGTGCCAGCAGTTACTCCAGGAATCAGCCCCAGCATTTT	CASSYSRNQPQHF
TRBJ2-5	14	.	TRBD1	TRBV4-1	TGCGCCAGCAGAGGGGGCGAACGCCAAGAGACCCAGTACTTC	CASRGGERQETQYF
TRBJ1-2	14	.	TRBD1	TRBV28	TGTGCCAGCAGCCTACCCGGGACAGGCTATGGCTACACCTTC	CASSLPGTGYGYTF
TRBJ1-1	15	.	TRBD1	TRBV2	TGTGCCAGCATTAACTTGGACAGGAAGAACACTGAAGCTTTCTTT	CASINLDRKNTEAFF
TRBJ1-5	15	.	.	TRBV2	TGTGCCAGCAGTGAGGAAGGGTTCGGCAATCAGCCCCAGCATTTT	CASSEEGFGNQPQHF
TRBJ2-3	15	.	.	TRBV6-5	TGTGCCAGCAGTAGTCCGGGGGGCACCACAGATACGCAGTATTTT	CASSSPGGTTDTQYF
TRBJ1-1	14	.	.	TRBV2	TGTGCCAGCAACCTAATAGGAGGGAACACTGAAGCTTTCTTT	CASNLIGGNTEAFF
TRBJ2-2	14	.	.	TRBV2	TGTGCCAGCATTATCCAGGGGAACACCGGGGAGCTGTTTTTT	CASIIQGNTGELFF
TRBJ2-3	13	.	.	TRBV30	TGTGCCTGGGATCCCTCGGGGTTAGATACGCAGTATTTT	CAWDPSGLDTQYF
TRBJ2-6	17	once	.	TRBV6-1	TGTGCCAGCAGTGAACACAATCGCTGGGACGGGGCCAACGTCCTGACTTTC	CASSEHNRWDGANVLTF
TRBJ2-1	17	.	.	TRBV30	TGTGCCTGGGCCTCAAGACCGGGGCTCCAAAGGGCCAATGAGCAGTTCTTC	CAWASRPGLQRANEQFF
TRBJ2-7	13	.	TRBD1	TRBV6-5	TGTGCCAGCAGTGTGACAGGGCCCTACGAGCAGTACTTC	CASSVTGPYEQYF
TRBJ1-2	14	.	.	TRBV5-1	TGCGCCAGCAGCTTGGAGGGAGCCCTCTATGGCTACACCTTC	CASSLEGALYGYTF
TRBJ1-1	16	once	TRBD1	TRBV5-1	TGCGCCAGCAGCTTGGGAGGGGACAGGAGGGGCACTGAAGCTTTCTTT	CASSLGGDRRGTEAFF
TRBJ2-3	12	.	.	TRBV10-3	TGTGCCGCCGCGGGAAGCACAGATACGCAGTATTTT	CAAAGSTDTQYF
TRBJ1-2	14	.	.	TRBV4-2	TGTGCCAGCAGCCCGGCAGGGAGCTCGGGGGGCTACACCTTC	CASSPAGSSGGYTF